These 20 T cell receptor beta chains were all obtained from the same sample, sequenced in a study of early T cells in non-severe SARS-CoV-2 infection. TCRdb used MiXCR to reprocess the 5' RACE reads, holding one entry per CDR3 protein. The table includes 85,000 to 100,000 distinct CDR3 sequences, approximately 10% detected once. The material sequenced was whole blood. The receptor set was obtained from an adult who was a healthcare worker with PCR-confirmed SARS-CoV-2 infection or an uninfected control (not recorded which).

In this sample, this clonotype turned up a few times. J is TRBJ2-1 and V is TRBV10-3; 7 bases are shared with TRBD2. V was clipped by 3 bases and J by 1 base; unmatched bases: 6. The V gene's germline CDR1 is ENHRY and CDR2 SYGVKD. The CDR3 is made up of 16 amino acids. For the CDR3, the DNA is TGTGCCATCAGTGAAGCTCTAGCGGAGTCCTACAATGAGCAGTTCTTC. This translates into CAISEALAESYNEQFF.

The sample holds many counts of this clonotype. The chain uses TRBV7-9 and TRBJ2-5, with D perhaps matching TRBD2 (6 bases). Germline CDR1 and CDR2: SEHNR and FQNEAQ (reference sequence). The CDR3 is 17 amino acids. V lost 0 bases, J lost 5 bases, and 19 bases lay in between. Here the CDR3 reads CASSLAPPTSGRETQYF. DNA of the CDR3: TGTGCCAGCAGCTTAGCGCCCCCGACTAGTGGCCGGGAGACCCAGTACTTC.

In its sample, this clonotype was seen a few times. J is TRBJ2-6 and V is TRBV18; D call uncertain. Germline lookup yields CDR1 KGHSH and CDR2 LQKENI. V lost 1 base and J 2 bases, leaving 6 bases between the germline ends. This CDR3 comprises 15 residues. This CDR3 reads CASSPRVAGANVLTF. DNA for the CDR3: TGTGCCAGCTCACCACGGGTGGCTGGGGCCAACGTCCTGACTTTC.

This clonotype was counted a few times. The rearrangement links TRBV7-3 to TRBJ1-1, with TRBD1 identical over 7 bases. Germline lookup yields CDR1 SGHTA and CDR2 FQGTGA. The CDR3 loop spans 13 amino acids. Trimming took 5 bases from V and 7 from J; bases not matched to a gene: 7. CDR3 nucleotide sequence: TGTGCCAGCAGCGACCGACAGGGCAATGAAGCTTTCTTT. Residues: CASSDRQGNEAFF.

The chain carries TRBV3-1 and TRBJ2-2; D is tentatively TRBD1 or TRBD2 (6 bases each). Germline V lookup: CDR1 LGHDT, CDR2 YNNKEL (reference sequence). This CDR3 is 15 amino acids long. V lost 4 bases and J lost 2, with 11 bases in between. The CDR3 DNA is TGTGCCAGCAGCCTCCGGGGGCCAAACACCGGGGAGCTGTTTTTT. This codes for CASSLRGPNTGELFF.

The gene calls are TRBV5-6 and TRBJ1-1; D unclear. CDR3 size: 16 residues. V lost 0 bases, J lost 2 bases, and 14 bases lay in between. Germline V CDR1 and CDR2: SGHDT, YYEEEE. CDR3 in DNA: TGTGCCAGCAGCTTGGGAGTTGGACGTACAAACACTGAAGCTTTCTTT. Its translation is CASSLGVGRTNTEAFF.

The chain has TRBV4-1 and TRBJ2-7, with D possibly being TRBD2 (7 bases). CDR1 and CDR2 (germline): MGHRA, YSYEKL. This CDR3 region has 17 residues. V was trimmed by 0 bases and J by 7 bases, leaving 22 bases between them. The CDR3 region is CASSQEGAGAPPGEQYF. DNA for the CDR3: TGCGCCAGCAGCCAAGAGGGGGCGGGAGCGCCACCGGGGGAGCAGTACTTC.

This clonotype was detected ten times or more. V and J are TRBV7-9 and TRBJ2-1; D ambiguous. Trimming took off 1 base at V and 0 bases at J, with 7 bases between the two ends. The CDR3 has 15 residues. The V gene's germline CDR1 is SEHNR and CDR2 FQNEAQ (reference sequence). Written as DNA, the CDR3 is TGTGCCAGCAGCTTAGGTGCGAGCTCCTACAATGAGCAGTTCTTC. Protein sequence: CASSLGASSYNEQFF.

The table lists this clonotype with many counts. J is TRBJ1-5 and V is TRBV28, with 7 bases aligning to TRBD1. From germline, CDR1 is MDHEN and CDR2 SYDVKM. The CDR3 sequence is 13 residues long. V was clipped by 6 bases and J by 2 bases; unmatched bases: 1. CDR3 coding DNA: TGTGCCAGCAGCGGACAGGGCAATCAGCCCCAGCATTTT. Its translation is CASSGQGNQPQHF.

A few counts support this clonotype. The chain has TRBV12-3 or TRBV12-4 and TRBJ2-3, with 8 bases matching TRBD2. The CDR3 is made up of 15 amino acids. Trimming took 3 bases from V and 2 from J; bases not matched to a gene: 4. CDR3 in amino acids: CASSFRGGHTDTQYF. DNA of the CDR3: TGTGCCAGCAGTTTTCGGGGGGGACACACAGATACGCAGTATTTT.

This clonotype has at least ten counts. The chain joins TRBV5-1 to TRBJ2-1, with 14 bases fitting TRBD2. Germline CDR1 SGHRS, CDR2 YFSETQ. Trimming took 0 bases from V and 10 from J; bases not matched to a gene: 6. The CDR3 loop spans 16 amino acids. CDR3 amino acids: CASSLGLAGGPEEQFF. CDR3 DNA sequence: TGCGCCAGCAGCTTGGGACTAGCGGGAGGGCCAGAGGAGCAGTTCTTC.

This clonotype was seen a handful of times. The chain carries TRBV19 and TRBJ2-1; possibly TRBD2 for D (6 bases). Trimming shortened V by 3 bases and J by 7 bases, and 10 bases separated the two germline ends. Germline CDR1 reads LNHDA; CDR2 reads SQIVND (reference sequence). The CDR3 runs to 13 residues. CDR3 in amino acids: CASSIRETNEQFF. CDR3 in DNA: TGTGCCAGTAGTATTCGGGAGACAAATGAGCAGTTCTTC.

This clonotype was counted between two and nine times. The chain has TRBV7-8 and TRBJ1-2; 12 bases map to TRBD1. This CDR3 has 17 residues. Germline CDR1 SGHVS, CDR2 FQNEAQ. Trimming at V came to 2 bases and at J to 6 bases, leaving 10 bases not matched to a gene. The CDR3 here is CASSLKTTGTGGHGYTF. The CDR3 DNA reads TGTGCCAGCAGCTTAAAGACTACCGGGACAGGGGGCCATGGCTACACCTTC.

The rearrangement joins TRBV5-5 to TRBJ2-5; TRBD1 matches at 11 bases. Looked up from germline, CDR1 is SGHKS and CDR2 is YYEKEE (reference sequence). With V trimmed by 4 bases and J by 5 bases, 7 bases remained unmatched. The CDR3 is 15 amino acids. The CDR3 sequence: CASSSGQGAWETQYF. The CDR3, as DNA: TGTGCCAGCAGCAGTGGACAGGGGGCTTGGGAGACCCAGTACTTC. Using reference TRBV5-5 and TRBJ2-5 for the parts outside the CDR3, the full variable domain is DAGVTQSPTHLIKTRGQQVTLRCSPISGHKSVSWYQQVLGQGPQFIFQYYEKEERGRGNFPDRFSARQFPNYSSELNVNALLLGDSALYLCASSSGQGAWETQYFGPGTRLLVL.

A few counts support this clonotype. The chain employs TRBV12-5 and TRBJ2-5; TRBD2 agrees at 9 bases. The CDR3 consists of 13 residues. The junction had 6 bases not matched to a gene; V was cut back by 8 bases and J by 5 bases. Germline V gives CDR1 LGHNT, CDR2 FRNRAP. CDR3 bases: TGTGCTAGTACTGCGGGAGGGATGGAGACCCAGTACTTC. Its translation: CASTAGGMETQYF.

This clonotype was seen only a few times. The rearrangement joins TRBV12-3 or TRBV12-4 to TRBJ1-5; possible D gene TRBD1, 6 bases. V lost 1 base, J lost 2 bases, and 12 bases lay in between. This CDR3 has 16 amino acids. CDR3 bases: TGTGCCAGCAGTTTAGTAGGTGGGGGCGGCAATCAGCCCCAGCATTTT. It specifies CASSLVGGGGNQPQHF.

This clonotype was seen ten or more times. The genes are TRBV19 and TRBJ2-7; unclear D gene. Germline-derived CDR1 and CDR2 are LNHDA and SQIVND (reference sequence). There are 13 residues in the CDR3. Deletions cut 1 base from V and 4 bases from J, with 8 bases between. The CDR3 nucleotides are TGTGCCAGTAGTATAGGGTTCGGATACGAGCAGTACTTC. Encoded protein: CASSIGFGYEQYF.

V and J are TRBV18 and TRBJ1-1, with a possible D match to TRBD1 (6 bases). Germline V gives CDR1 KGHSH, CDR2 LQKENI. This CDR3 has 15 residues. The V gene lost 5 bases and the J gene lost 5 bases, with 18 bases spanning the gap. The CDR3: CASSLLQGSGTEAFF. For the CDR3, the DNA is TGTGCCAGCTCATTACTACAGGGATCGGGGACTGAAGCTTTCTTT.

The chain carries TRBV30 and TRBJ2-7; D might be TRBD1 or TRBD2, each matching 5 bases. This CDR3 contains 11 residues. Per germline, CDR1 GTSNPN and CDR2 SVGIG (reference sequence). Trimming cost V 1 base and J 4 bases, with 5 bases left between them. This chain's CDR3 is CAWSGGYEQYF. CDR3 in DNA: TGTGCCTGGAGTGGGGGGTACGAGCAGTACTTC.

The chain has TRBV28 and TRBJ2-1; 7 nucleotides line up with TRBD1. The V segment lost 6 bases and the J segment 3 bases; nucleotides outside the gene matches: 8. The CDR3 runs to 15 residues. Germline V gene lookup returns CDR1 MDHEN and CDR2 SYDVKM. Here the CDR3 reads CASSPGQVRYNEQFF. Written as DNA, the CDR3 is TGTGCCAGCAGCCCCGGACAGGTCCGCTACAATGAGCAGTTCTTC.